The next 32 T cell receptor beta chains were all read from a single sample in a study of chemoradiotherapy in HPV16-positive cancers (dated 2022 in TCRdb). The method was the immunoSEQ multiplex PCR assay. TCRdb retrieved this table from immuneACCESS and kept in-frame rearrangements only. Not all clones are present; in checked studies, unresolved V genes account for under half, and no reason is known for the remainder. This sample comprises 30,000 to 50,000 clones, more than 75% of them detected only once. The ten largest make up roughly 5% of the sample. The material sequenced was blood, taken from a patient who underwent chemoradiotherapy. These receptors were collected from a human donor with HPV-associated anogenital cancer.

A word on this clone: This probably arose from a read error, given a far larger clone one base away. This chain uses TRBV7-2 with TRBJ2-7; 10 nucleotides match TRBD1. The V gene end was trimmed by 4 bases and the J gene end by 2 bases; junction bases not matched to a gene: 2. In germline, CDR1 is SGHTA, CDR2 FQGNSA. The CDR3 extends over 14 amino acids. The CDR3 coding sequence is TGTGCCAGCAGCTCCGGGACAGGGGCCTACGAGCAGTACTTC. It translates to CASSSGTGAYEQYF.

The chain combines TRBV2 with TRBJ1-2; no clear D gene. Trimming took off 4 bases at V and 4 bases at J, with 10 bases between the two ends. Germline V gives CDR1 SNHLY, CDR2 FYNNEI. This CDR3 comprises 13 residues. The CDR3 is CASSVGPGYGYTF. The CDR3 DNA reads as TGTGCCAGCAGTGTCGGGCCTGGCTATGGCTACACCTTC.

The gene calls are TRBV10-2 and TRBJ2-5; D not certain. Between the trimmed V and J ends, which lost 3 bases and 1 base, there was a span of 9 bases. The CDR3 has 14 amino acids. The germline V gene has CDR1 WSHSY and CDR2 SAAADI. This CDR3 reads CASSENDRQETQYF. CDR3 DNA: TGCGCCAGCAGTGAAAACGACCGCCAAGAGACCCAGTACTTC.

The J gene is TRBJ1-1, the V gene TRBV19, with D hard to call. This CDR3 contains 13 residues. Germline V lookup: CDR1 LNHDA, CDR2 SQIVND (reference sequence). V lost 3 bases and J lost 0, with 5 bases in between. CDR3 nucleotides: TGTGCCAGTAGTATCCTCATGAACACTGAAGCTTTCTTT. Its translation: CASSILMNTEAFF.

The V gene is TRBV6-5, the J gene TRBJ1-1, with 8 bases aligning to TRBD1. The CDR3 has 15 amino acids. V trimming: 0 bases; J trimming: 5 bases; junction bases outside the gene matches: 5. Looked up from germline, CDR1 is MNHEY and CDR2 is SVGAGI. The CDR3 nucleotides read TGTGCCAGCAGTTACTCGTTACAGGGGGGGACTGAAGCTTTCTTT. Translated, it gives CASSYSLQGGTEAFF.

The CDR3 nucleotides are TGTGCCAGTAGTGTACGGGACAACATTCAGTACTTC. Encoded protein: CASSVRDNIQYF. J is TRBJ2-4 and V is TRBV19; either TRBD1 or TRBD2 may fit D (5 bases each). The CDR3 loop spans 12 amino acids. The V end lost 5 bases, the J end lost 7 bases, and 9 bases lay between the germline ends. Per germline, CDR1 LNHDA and CDR2 SQIVND (reference sequence).

This clone was seen a few times. V gene TRBV5-1 combines with J gene TRBJ1-1; D perhaps matches TRBD1 (6 bases). CDR3 length equals 13 residues. V lost 2 bases and J 4 bases, leaving 9 bases between the germline ends. The germline gives CDR1 SGHRS, CDR2 YFSETQ. Here the CDR3 reads CASSFGQSTEAFF. CDR3 sequence (DNA): TGCGCCAGCAGCTTTGGACAGAGCACTGAAGCTTTCTTT.

The gene calls are TRBV4-3 and TRBJ2-1, with 8 bases matching TRBD1. The CDR3 has 15 amino acids. Germline lookup yields CDR1 LGHNA and CDR2 YSLEER. V shed 5 bases, J shed 8 bases, and the junction held 11 bases outside the gene matches. Written as DNA, the CDR3 is TGCGCCAGCAGCAGTAGGACAGGGCCCAATGATGAGCAGTTCTTC. This translates into CASSSRTGPNDEQFF.

The chain recombines TRBV7-3 with TRBJ2-3, with TRBD2 matching over 10 bases. The CDR3 sequence is 15 residues long. Trimming took 5 bases from V and 5 from J; bases not matched to a gene: 7. CDR1 is SGHTA, CDR2 FQGTGA, per germline. CDR3 sequence (DNA): TGTGCCAGCAGCCGAGCGGGGGGGCCTGGAGATACGCAGTATTTT. It codes for CASSRAGGPGDTQYF. The full variable domain, its missing parts supplied by reference TRBV7-3 and TRBJ2-3, is GAGVSQTPSNKVTEKGKYVELRCDPISGHTALYWYRQSLGQGPEFLIYFQGTGAADDSGLPNDRFFAVRPEGSVSTLKIQRTERGDSAVYLCASSRAGGPGDTQYFGPGTRLTVL.

J is TRBJ1-1 and V is TRBV7-2; the match to TRBD1 covers 7 bases. With 6 bases clipped from V and 0 bases from J, the junction kept 1 base outside the gene matches. This CDR3 has 13 residues. Germline-derived CDR1 and CDR2 are SGHTA and FQGNSA. DNA of the CDR3: TGTGCCAGCAGGGGACAGCTGAACACTGAAGCTTTCTTT. It specifies CASRGQLNTEAFF.

The chain combines TRBV15 with TRBJ2-4; 7 nucleotides agree with TRBD2. CDR3 length: 16 residues. Trimming took 0 bases from V and 1 from J; bases not matched to a gene: 3. Looked up from germline, CDR1 is LNHNV and CDR2 is YYDKDF (reference sequence). CDR3 nucleotide sequence: TGTGCCACCAGCAGAGATCGGGGAGGGGCCAAAAACATTCAGTACTTC. Protein: CATSRDRGGAKNIQYF.

The V and J genes are TRBV6-5 and TRBJ1-2, with D tentatively TRBD1 (5 bases). The V and J ends lost 0 bases and 6 bases respectively, with 8 bases between them. Looked up from germline, CDR1 is MNHEY and CDR2 is SVGAGI. The CDR3 sequence is 13 residues long. The CDR3 DNA follows: TGTGCCAGCAGTTACTCAGGCAGGGATGGCTACACCTTC. This translates into CASSYSGRDGYTF.

V gene TRBV5-1 combines with J gene TRBJ1-1, with D possibly being TRBD1 (6 bases). The germline V gene encodes CDR1 SGHRS and CDR2 YFSETQ. Trimming cost V 0 bases and J 6 bases, with 12 bases left between them. The CDR3 runs to 14 residues. The DNA of the CDR3 is TGCGCCAGCAGCTTGGTGGGGGGCCGCTCTGAAGCTTTCTTT. Amino acids: CASSLVGGRSEAFF.

This sequence joins TRBV7-2 and TRBJ2-3, with 11 bases identical to TRBD2. CDR1 is SGHTA, CDR2 FQGNSA, per germline. J was trimmed by 3 bases and V by 5 bases; bases with no gene match: 13. This CDR3 contains 18 residues. The CDR3 sequence is CASSLQIAGGTSTDTQYF. DNA for the CDR3: TGTGCCAGCAGCCTCCAAATAGCGGGGGGGACTTCAACAGATACGCAGTATTTT.

This clone is medium-sized (0.01 to 0.1%) in the sample. The V and J genes are TRBV7-7 and TRBJ2-2; D call uncertain. Germline V CDR1 and CDR2: SSHAT, FNYEAQ (reference sequence). V dropped 3 bases and J dropped 4 bases, with 6 bases sitting between them. CDR3 length: 13 residues. The CDR3 nucleotides are TGTGCCAGCAGCTTCGGTAGCACCGGGGAGCTGTTTTTT. Encoded protein: CASSFGSTGELFF.

About this clone: The junction differs from germline at one of its ends, possibly a read error. The chain combines TRBV7-6 with TRBJ1-2, with 9 nucleotides matching TRBD1. The CDR3 totals 15 residues. Germline V gene sequence: CDR1 SGHVS, CDR2 FNYEAQ. Written as DNA, the CDR3 is TGTGTCAGCAGCCCCCGGACAGGGGAGGCCGGGGGCTACACCTTC. This encodes CVSSPRTGEAGGYTF.

The sample holds a few counts of this clone. This sample includes further DNA sequences coding for the same CDR3. The V gene is TRBV6-1, the J gene TRBJ2-5, with 7 nucleotides matching TRBD1. Germline loops: CDR1 MNHNS, CDR2 SASEGT. The CDR3 totals 14 residues. Trimming removed 3 bases from V and 0 bases from J; junction bases left unmatched: 1. The CDR3 nucleotides are TGTGCCAGCAGTGAGGGACAGAACCAAGAGACCCAGTACTTC. The encoded protein is CASSEGQNQETQYF.

The chain joins TRBV19 to TRBJ1-4, with D possibly being TRBD1 (5 bases). The V and J ends lost 6 bases and 4 bases respectively, with 12 bases between them. CDR1 and CDR2 from the germline V gene are LNHDA and SQIVND (reference sequence). The length of the CDR3 is 14 residues. The CDR3 loop reads CASSSGTLNEKLFF. In nucleotides, the CDR3 is TGTGCCAGTAGCTCCGGGACCCTTAATGAAAAACTGTTTTTT.

V is TRBV2 and J is TRBJ1-5; D uncertain. V was pared by 8 bases and J by 7 bases, with 12 bases between. The CDR3 has 12 amino acids. The V gene's germline CDR1 is SNHLY and CDR2 FYNNEI. The CDR3 loop reads CASAFRGQPQHF. The CDR3 nucleotides are TGTGCCAGCGCTTTTCGTGGACAGCCCCAGCATTTT. The complete variable domain, with remaining parts taken from reference TRBV2 and TRBJ1-5, reads EPEVTQTPSHQVTQMGQEVILRCVPISNHLYFYWYRQILGQKVEFLVSFYNNEISEKSEIFDDQFSVERPDGSNFTLKIRSTKLEDSAMYFCASAFRGQPQHFGDGTRLSIL.

The chain carries TRBV4-1 and TRBJ2-3, with 9 bases aligning to TRBD2. The V and J ends lost 4 bases and 6 bases, in that order; junction bases with no gene match: 8. This CDR3 region has 15 residues. Germline CDR1 is MGHRA and CDR2 is YSYEKL. The CDR3 region is CASSPVGLASDTQYF. The CDR3 DNA reads as TGCGCCAGCAGCCCGGTGGGACTAGCTTCGGATACGCAGTATTTT.

This clone was found a few times. V is TRBV5-1 and J is TRBJ1-2; 7 nucleotides match TRBD1. The germline gives CDR1 SGHRS, CDR2 YFSETQ. V dropped 0 bases and J dropped 7; count of bases not matched to a gene: 6. The CDR3 sequence is 14 residues long. In nucleotides, the CDR3 is TGCGCCAGCAGCTTGGGAACAGGGGTTCTTGGCTACACCTTC. This translates into CASSLGTGVLGYTF.

The rearrangement links TRBV5-1 to TRBJ1-1; D gene unclear. Germline loops: CDR1 SGHRS, CDR2 YFSETQ. V shed 1 base and J shed 3 bases, with 10 bases lying between them. The CDR3 loop spans 14 amino acids. The CDR3 bases are TGCGCCAGCAGCTTGAACCCCCGGGACACTGAAGCTTTCTTT. Translation gives CASSLNPRDTEAFF.

The V gene is TRBV1, the J gene TRBJ2-7; the table's TRBD1 call for D was not verified on the DNA. TRBV1 is a pseudogene segment. This CDR3 comprises 14 residues. In DNA, the CDR3 is TGCACCAGCAGCCTTTACAGAAGGAACTACGAGCAGTACTTC. Amino acids: CTSSLYRRNYEQYF.

This chain connects TRBV5-1 to TRBJ2-7; 10 nucleotides match TRBD1. Germline CDR1 is SGHRS and CDR2 is YFSETQ. V shed 2 bases, J shed 6 bases, and the junction held 5 bases outside the gene matches. This CDR3 is 14 amino acids long. The CDR3 DNA reads TGCGCCAGCAGCTTCCCCGGGACAGGGGTCGAGCAGTACTTC. Translation: CASSFPGTGVEQYF. The full variable domain, its missing parts supplied by reference TRBV5-1 and TRBJ2-7, is KAGVTQTPRYLIKTRGQQVTLSCSPISGHRSVSWYQQTPGQGLQFLFEYFSETQRNKGNFPGRFSGRQFSNSRSEMNVSTLELGDSALYLCASSFPGTGVEQYFGPGTRLTVT.

This clone was seen a single time. The rearrangement links TRBV20-1 to TRBJ2-1; D is undetermined. CDR1 is DFQATT and CDR2 is SNEGSKA in the germline V gene (reference sequence). The CDR3 has 10 amino acids. The V end lost 6 bases, the J end lost 8 bases, and 8 bases lay between the germline ends. CDR3 region: CSAASYEQFF. DNA for the CDR3: TGCAGTGCGGCAAGCTATGAGCAGTTCTTC.

The chain is built from TRBV7-3 and TRBJ2-3, with 7 bases aligning to TRBD2. The length of the CDR3 is 11 residues. The J segment lost 8 bases and the V segment lost 5 bases, leaving 1 base of the junction unmatched. CDR1 is SGHTA and CDR2 is FQGTGA in the germline V gene. DNA for the CDR3: TGTGCCAGCAGCGAGCGGGGTACGCAGTATTTT. It codes for CASSERGTQYF.

V gene TRBV18 combines with J gene TRBJ1-1; TRBD1 agrees at 7 bases. The germline CDR1 and CDR2 sequences are KGHSH and LQKENI. The CDR3 is 15 amino acids. V lost 3 bases and J lost 1; bases outside the gene matches: 5. The CDR3 nucleotides are TGTGCCAGCTCACCGACAACAGGGGAGAACACTGAAGCTTTCTTT. Its translation is CASSPTTGENTEAFF.

The sample holds a few counts of this clone. The chain employs TRBV11-3 and TRBJ2-7; 7 bases are a match to TRBD1. The CDR3 runs 13 residues. Germline trimming cut 5 bases from V and 1 base from J; bases unmatched to any gene: 2. Germline CDR1 and CDR2: SGHNT and YENEEA. CDR3 DNA: TGTGCCAGCAGCGGGGGACAGTCCTACGAGCAGTACTTC. Residues: CASSGGQSYEQYF.

V and J are TRBV11-3 and TRBJ2-2, with 9 positions matching TRBD2. Germline values: CDR1 SGHNT, CDR2 YENEEA. The CDR3 runs 20 residues. V trimming: 1 base; J trimming: 1 base; junction bases outside the gene matches: 13. As DNA, the CDR3 is TGTGCCAGCAGCTTAGGAGGCTTTGGTAGCGGGGGACAGAACACCGGGGAGCTGTTTTTT. This sequence encodes CASSLGGFGSGGQNTGELFF. Using reference TRBV11-3 and TRBJ2-2 for the parts outside the CDR3, the full variable domain is EAGVVQSPRYKIIEKKQPVAFWCNPISGHNTLYWYLQNLGQGPELLIRYENEEAVDDSQLPKDRFSAERLKGVDSTLKIQPAELGDSAVYLCASSLGGFGSGGQNTGELFFGEGSRLTVL.

The V call is TRBV10-3, the J call TRBJ2-7, with 7 bases matching TRBD2. Trimming at V came to 4 bases and at J to 0 bases, leaving 9 bases not matched to a gene. The CDR3 runs to 16 residues. Germline CDR1 and CDR2: ENHRY and SYGVKD. This chain's CDR3 is CAISGPREGISYEQYF. The CDR3 DNA follows: TGTGCCATCAGTGGGCCAAGGGAGGGGATCTCCTACGAGCAGTACTTC.

This chain links TRBV5-1 with TRBJ2-7, with D tentatively TRBD2 (5 bases). V lost 3 bases and J 3 bases, leaving 7 bases between the germline ends. This CDR3 contains 12 residues. The V gene's germline CDR1 is SGHRS and CDR2 YFSETQ. The CDR3 is CASSYDYYEQYF. The CDR3 DNA is TGCGCCAGCAGCTACGACTACTACGAGCAGTACTTC.

The chain combines TRBV6-5 with TRBJ1-1, with D uncertain. Germline CDR1 and CDR2: MNHEY and SVGAGI. The CDR3 is 14 amino acids. The germline V and J ends were trimmed by 2 bases and 4 bases, with 11 bases remaining between them. CDR3 in DNA: TGTGCCAGCAGTTACGGAGCGGGAAGCACTGAAGCTTTCTTT. The encoded protein is CASSYGAGSTEAFF.